The clone carrying this T cell receptor (beta chain) has more than one count but fewer than ten. This sample is part of a study of T cells after yellow fever vaccination. TCRdb analysed the 5' RACE reads with MiXCR anew, one entry per CDR3 protein. The top ten hold about two fifths of the sample, which has about 130,000 distinct CDR3 sequences, under 9% seen once. The V gene end was trimmed by 5 bases and the J gene end by 7 bases; junction bases not matched to a gene: 8. This CDR3 comprises 14 residues. In germline, CDR1 is SGHRS, CDR2 YFSETQ. This chain links TRBV5-1 with TRBJ2-1; 8 nucleotides line up with TRBD2. The sample was CD8+ T cells sorted from PBMCs, taken on the day of the yellow fever booster vaccination. The sequence was collected from a man aged 18 to 30 who received the YFV17D yellow fever vaccine. The CDR3 loop is CASRAGGLGNEQFF. The DNA of the CDR3 is TGCGCCAGCAGGGCGGGGGGTCTCGGGAATGAGCAGTTCTTC.